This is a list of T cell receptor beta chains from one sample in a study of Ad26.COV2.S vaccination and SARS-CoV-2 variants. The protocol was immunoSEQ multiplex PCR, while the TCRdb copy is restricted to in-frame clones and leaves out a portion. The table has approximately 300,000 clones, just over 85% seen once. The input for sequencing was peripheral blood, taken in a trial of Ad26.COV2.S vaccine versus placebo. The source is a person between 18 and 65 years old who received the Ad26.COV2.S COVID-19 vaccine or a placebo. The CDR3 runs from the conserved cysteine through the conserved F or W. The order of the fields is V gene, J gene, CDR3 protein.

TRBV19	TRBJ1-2	CASSNQLDYYGYTF
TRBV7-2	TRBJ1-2	CASSLGGSSKNYGYTF
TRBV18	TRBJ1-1	CASSPLQGRDFTEAFF
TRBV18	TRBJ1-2	CASSHGTGGTNYGYTF
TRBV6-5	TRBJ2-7	CASSLTGTGAREQYF
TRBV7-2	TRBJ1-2	CASSLGPINYGYTF
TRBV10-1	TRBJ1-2	CASSESKAYGYTF
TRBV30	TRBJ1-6	CAWSWDSRKDYNSPLHF
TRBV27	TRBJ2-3	CASSLAAYFTDTQYF
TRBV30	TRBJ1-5	CAWSLTGGDQPQHF
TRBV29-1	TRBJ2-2	CSVQTGRSGELFF
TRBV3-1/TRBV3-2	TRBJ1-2	CASSQVQDGYTF
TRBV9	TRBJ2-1	CASSVEEGEQFF
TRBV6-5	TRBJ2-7	CASIDSPQFQREQYF
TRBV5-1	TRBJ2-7	CASSPPASPYEQYF
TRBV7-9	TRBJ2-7	CASSAPGQGTYEQYF
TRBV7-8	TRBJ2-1	CASSTRLETHNEQFF
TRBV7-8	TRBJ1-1	CASSSNRGRRGTEAFF
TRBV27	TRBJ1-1	CASSVAGTGGAGTEAFF
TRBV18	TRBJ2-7	CASSPREGGRQQYF
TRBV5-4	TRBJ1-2	CASSSGPGYGYTF
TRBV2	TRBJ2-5	CASSEGRGGGTQYF
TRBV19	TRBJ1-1	CASSIPGKGQGGAEAFF
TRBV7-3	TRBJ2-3	CASSLNGLAVGDTQYF
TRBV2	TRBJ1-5	CASSGQGVGPQHF
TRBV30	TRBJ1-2	CAWAPRGGNYGYTF
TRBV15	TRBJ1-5	CATSRDPLQPQHF
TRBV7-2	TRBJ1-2	CASSLPGGFYGYTF
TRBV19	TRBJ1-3	CAISGPTKDNSGNTIYF
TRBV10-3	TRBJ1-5	CAISATGTGDNQPQHF
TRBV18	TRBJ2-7	CASSPTAGAPYGQYF
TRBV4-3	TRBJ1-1	CASSQQGSSTEAFF
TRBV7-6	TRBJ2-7	CASSLKPQGRASYEQYF
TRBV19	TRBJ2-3	CASRDRATDTQYF
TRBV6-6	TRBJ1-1	CASSYSTGASNTEAFF
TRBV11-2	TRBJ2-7	CASAIRDRVYEQYF
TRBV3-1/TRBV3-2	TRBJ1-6	CASSPRQPNSPLHF
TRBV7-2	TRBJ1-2	CASSPNRAANYGYTF
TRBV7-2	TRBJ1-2	CASSLSLRWGADYGYTF
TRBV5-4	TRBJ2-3	CASSWRDTQYF
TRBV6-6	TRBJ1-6	CASSPYGDSPLHF
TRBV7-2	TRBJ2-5	CASSLGGTQYF
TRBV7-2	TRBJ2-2	CASSPRDRGGTGELFF
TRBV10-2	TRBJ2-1	CASKLDRGQNEQFF
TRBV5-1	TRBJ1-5	CASSLSGDQPQHF
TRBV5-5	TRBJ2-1	CASSLEALSSYNEQFF
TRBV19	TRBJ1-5	CASSGPNQPQHF